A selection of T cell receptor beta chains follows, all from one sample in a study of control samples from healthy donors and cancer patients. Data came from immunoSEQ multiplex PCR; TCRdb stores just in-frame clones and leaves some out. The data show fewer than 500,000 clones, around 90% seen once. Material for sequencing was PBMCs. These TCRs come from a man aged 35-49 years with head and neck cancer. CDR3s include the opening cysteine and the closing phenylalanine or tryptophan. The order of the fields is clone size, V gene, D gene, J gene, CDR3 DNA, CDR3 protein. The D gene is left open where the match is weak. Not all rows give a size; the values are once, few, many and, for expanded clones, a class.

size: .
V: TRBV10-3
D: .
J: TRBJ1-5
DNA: TGTGCCATCACGAGGGTTTTAGGTCAGCCCCAGCATTTT
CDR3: CAITRVLGQPQHF

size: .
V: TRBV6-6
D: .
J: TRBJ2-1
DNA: TGTGCCAGCAGTCCGGACTCGAGCTCCTACAATGAGCAGTTCTTC
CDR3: CASSPDSSSYNEQFF

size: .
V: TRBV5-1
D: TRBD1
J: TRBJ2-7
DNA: TGCGCCAGCAGCTTGGCCGGGACAGGGTCCTACGAGCAGTACTTC
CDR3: CASSLAGTGSYEQYF

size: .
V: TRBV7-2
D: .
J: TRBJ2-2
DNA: TGTGCCAGCAGCTTGGGGGTCGGTTCCGGGGAGCTGTTTTTT
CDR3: CASSLGVGSGELFF

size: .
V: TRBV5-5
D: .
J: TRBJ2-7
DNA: TGTGCCAGCAGCTGGCTTCAGGGAGGAGACGAGCAGTACTTC
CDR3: CASSWLQGGDEQYF

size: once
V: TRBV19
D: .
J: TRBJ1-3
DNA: TGTGCCAGTAGTACCGACAGAAGCTCTGGAAACACCATATATTTT
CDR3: CASSTDRSSGNTIYF

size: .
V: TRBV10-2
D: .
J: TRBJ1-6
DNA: TGCGCCAGCAGTGAACAGAGAAATTCACCCCTCCACTTT
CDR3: CASSEQRNSPLHF

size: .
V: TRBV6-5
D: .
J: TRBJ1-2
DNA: TGTGCCAGCAGTTACTTGGGCAGTAACTATGGCTACACCTTC
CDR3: CASSYLGSNYGYTF

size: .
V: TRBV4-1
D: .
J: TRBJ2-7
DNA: TGCGCCAGCAGCCAAGATTTAGGGGATACCGAGCAGTACTTC
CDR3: CASSQDLGDTEQYF

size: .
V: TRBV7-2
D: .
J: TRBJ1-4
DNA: TGTGCCAGCAGCTTAGGAGGGGCACGACGGGGTGAAAAACTGTTTTTT
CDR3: CASSLGGARRGEKLFF

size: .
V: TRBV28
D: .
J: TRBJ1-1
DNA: TGTGCCACCCAAGTCGGTAACACTGAAGCTTTCTTT
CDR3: CATQVGNTEAFF

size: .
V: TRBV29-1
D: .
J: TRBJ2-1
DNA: TGCAGCGTTCTACAGGGCGTCTACAATGAGCAGTTCTTC
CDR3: CSVLQGVYNEQFF

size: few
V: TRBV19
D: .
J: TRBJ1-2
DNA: TGTGCCAGCAGAATCACTCCCTCTAACTATGGCTACACCTTC
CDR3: CASRITPSNYGYTF

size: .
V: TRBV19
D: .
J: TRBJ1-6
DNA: TGTGCCAGTAGTATAGTTGACGAGAATTCACCCCTCCACTTT
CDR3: CASSIVDENSPLHF

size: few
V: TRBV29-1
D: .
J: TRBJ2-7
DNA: TGCAGCGTTCCGTTTGGGGGCAAGAACGAGCAGTACTTC
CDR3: CSVPFGGKNEQYF

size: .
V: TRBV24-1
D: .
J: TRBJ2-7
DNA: TGTGCCACCAGTGATTTACCCAATCACACAGGACCCACCACCTACGAGCAGTACTTC
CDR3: CATSDLPNHTGPTTYEQYF

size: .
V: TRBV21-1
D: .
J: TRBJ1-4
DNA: TGTGCCAGCAGCCCATTCGGACAGAGGGCTAATGAAAAACTGTTTTTT
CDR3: CASSPFGQRANEKLFF